This TCR beta chain was recovered during a study of PD-1 blockade in classical Hodgkin lymphoma. Study observations and caveats: Excluded were patients who started nivolumab under 1 year after ASCT, a group that had lower diversity.

J lost 0 bases, V lost 2 bases, and 18 bases had no gene match. The germline V gene encodes CDR1 SGHRS and CDR2 YFSETQ. This CDR3 region has 21 residues. Regarding this clone: The antigen remains undetermined.

The assay was immunoSEQ multiplex PCR, and TCRdb's table has in-frame clones only and misses some. Of roughly 20,000 clones detected, approximately 85% appear once; the ten largest clones hold roughly 13%. This sample's time point: cycle 4 day 1 (C4D1), after 5 to 7 weeks of nivolumab. Every patient was affected by relapse after autologous stem cell transplantation, while exposure to brentuximab vedotin was not uniform. The chain is built from TRBV5-1 and TRBJ2-5; the match to TRBD2 covers 11 bases. This receptor was obtained from a human donor with classical Hodgkin lymphoma. The sample here was peripheral blood mononuclear cells (PBMCs), taken before the fourth cycle of nivolumab. This chain's CDR3 is CASSFWGSGGVYGSYQETQYF. In nucleotides, the CDR3 is TGCGCCAGCAGCTTCTGGGGTAGCGGGGGGGTCTATGGTTCGTACCAAGAGACCCAGTACTTC.